The 21 T cell receptor beta chains listed next were all sequenced from one sample in a study of PD-1 blockade in mismatch repair-deficient tumors (dated by TCRdb to about 2017). The receptor library was made with the immunoSEQ multiplex PCR assay. TCRdb re-hosts the immuneACCESS table, in-frame sequences only. Its copies lack some clones; in the studies checked, an unresolved V gene accounts for under half of them, and the cause for the rest is not known. Present in this sample are some 97,000 clones, approximately 83% of which were seen just once. The top ten hold around 6.6% of the sample. Specimen: peripheral blood, collected roughly 36 weeks after starting pembrolizumab. These receptors all come from an adult with mismatch repair-deficient cancer.

This clone was observed a few times. This chain joins TRBV19 and TRBJ1-2; D gene ambiguous. The CDR3 contains 13 residues. From germline, CDR1 is LNHDA and CDR2 SQIVND (reference sequence). V was cut by 3 bases and J by 8 bases, with 13 bases left in between. CDR3 amino acids: CASSMQAAWGYTF. The CDR3, as DNA: TGTGCCAGTAGTATGCAGGCGGCTTGGGGCTACACCTTC. The complete variable domain, with remaining parts taken from reference TRBV19 and TRBJ1-2, reads DGGITQSPKYLFRKEGQNVTLSCEQNLNHDAMYWYRQDPGQGLRLIYYSQIVNDFQKGDIAEGYSVSREKKESFPLTVTSAQKNPTAFYLCASSMQAAWGYTFGSGTRLTVV.

The chain uses TRBV7-3 and TRBJ2-1; TRBD2 might be the D (7 bases). CDR1 and CDR2 (germline): SGHTA, FQGTGA. CDR3 length equals 17 residues. V was shortened by 2 bases and J by 0 bases, with 14 bases between the two germline ends. CDR3 sequence (DNA): TGTGCCAGCAGCTTATGGGGGGGCGATAGCTCCTACAATGAGCAGTTCTTC. Its protein product is CASSLWGGDSSYNEQFF.

This clone was seen just once. V gene TRBV7-9 combines with J gene TRBJ1-2; the D is unclear. This CDR3 contains 15 residues. Trimming removed 5 bases at V and 4 bases at J, with 17 bases between. Per germline, CDR1 SEHNR and CDR2 FQNEAQ (reference sequence). CDR3 DNA: TGTGCCAGCAGCCGCAAGGGCGAGGGCCCCTATGGCTACACCTTC. Encoded protein: CASSRKGEGPYGYTF.

This clone has just a few counts. The chain joins TRBV6-5 to TRBJ1-2; D is uncertain. Germline CDR1 and CDR2: MNHEY and SVGAGI. The CDR3 runs 13 residues. Trimming took 9 bases from V and 1 from J, leaving 12 bases between them. CDR3 sequence: CASTDVLNYGYTF. Written as DNA, the CDR3 is TGTGCCAGTACTGACGTTCTTAACTATGGCTACACCTTC.

The DNA of the CDR3 is TGCGCCAGCAGCTTGGCGGTCCACACAGATACGCAGTATTTT. Translating it yields CASSLAVHTDTQYF. This chain joins TRBV5-1 and TRBJ2-3; D is unresolved. V dropped 0 bases and J dropped 2 bases, with 7 bases sitting between them. Germline values: CDR1 SGHRS, CDR2 YFSETQ. This CDR3 comprises 14 residues.

Points on this clone: One end of the junction varies from germline; a read error may be responsible. The chain combines TRBV7-2 with TRBJ2-7, with D maybe TRBD2 (5 bases). The CDR3 is made up of 12 amino acids. The germline V gene has CDR1 SGHTA and CDR2 FQGNSA. CDR3 sequence reads: CASSPERGEQYF. The CDR3, as DNA: TGCGCCAGCAGCCCGGAACGGGGCGAGCAGTACTTC.

J is TRBJ1-5 and V is TRBV7-3, with D possibly being TRBD1 (6 bases). V lost 3 bases and J 10 bases, leaving 13 bases between the germline ends. CDR3 size: 13 residues. Germline V lookup: CDR1 SGHTA, CDR2 FQGTGA. CDR3 region: CASSLTGRSPQHF. In DNA, the CDR3 is TGTGCCAGCAGCTTGACAGGTCGGAGCCCCCAGCATTTT.

This clone has a handful of counts. At one end the junction does not follow the germline gene, possibly because of a read error. The CDR3 bases are TGTGCCAGCAGCCCTCCAGGAGCAGCAGGAGAGACCCAGTACTTC. Translation gives CASSPPGAAGETQYF. The chain uses TRBV4-1 and TRBJ2-5, with D uncertain. The germline CDR1 and CDR2 sequences are MGHRA and YSYEKL. The CDR3 loop spans 15 amino acids.

V usage is TRBV5-6 and J usage is TRBJ1-5; 7 bases are a match to TRBD1. The CDR3 has 16 residues. Germline V gene lookup returns CDR1 SGHDT and CDR2 YYEEEE. V was pared by 0 bases and J by 0 bases, with 3 bases of the junction left unmatched. In DNA form, the CDR3 reads TGTGCCAGCAGCTTGGACAGGGGTCTTAGCAATCAGCCCCAGCATTTT. This translates into CASSLDRGLSNQPQHF.

The chain carries TRBV6-5 and TRBJ1-2, with D unresolved. The CDR3 totals 13 residues. V lost 6 bases and J 7 bases, leaving 15 bases between the germline ends. Germline-derived CDR1 and CDR2 are MNHEY and SVGAGI. CDR3 bases: TGTGCCAGCAGCCCCGAGAGGGAGGGTGGCTACACCTTC. The encoded protein is CASSPEREGGYTF.

The rearrangement joins TRBV6-1 to TRBJ2-2; 7 positions match TRBD2. Trimming cost V 10 bases and J 5 bases; bases outside gene matches: 10. The V gene's germline CDR1 is MNHNS and CDR2 SASEGT. The CDR3 is 14 residues long. The CDR3 loop is CAISFGGITGELFF. The CDR3 DNA reads as TGTGCCATCTCCTTCGGGGGGATAACCGGGGAGCTGTTTTTT.

The chain combines TRBV29-1 with TRBJ2-5, with TRBD2 as a possible D gene (5 bases). This CDR3 spans 13 amino acids. Between the trimmed V and J ends, which lost 6 bases and 2 bases, there was a span of 13 bases. The V gene's germline CDR1 is SQVTM and CDR2 ANQGSEA. CDR3 bases: TGCAGCGTACTGGCCACGGGGCAAGAGACCCAGTACTTC. Translating gives CSVLATGQETQYF.

This clone was found a few times. CDR3 bases: TGTGCCAGTAGGGGGGGGACACCGTCTAATGAAAAACTGTTTTTT. This encodes CASRGGTPSNEKLFF. This chain uses TRBV19 with TRBJ1-4; tentatively, D is TRBD1 (6 bases). The germline V gene has CDR1 LNHDA and CDR2 SQIVND (reference sequence). V shed 6 bases and J shed 3 bases, with 14 bases lying between them. This CDR3 is 15 amino acids long.

This clone was picked up one time. The rearrangement links TRBV5-4 to TRBJ2-2, with a weak D call TRBD2 (6 bases). V was cut by 0 bases and J by 8 bases, with 11 bases left in between. The germline V gene encodes CDR1 SGHNT and CDR2 YYREEE (reference sequence). CDR3 size: 14 residues. In DNA, the CDR3 is TGTGCCAGCAGCTTGGTGGCTAGCGCTGGGGAGCTGTTTTTT. Translation gives CASSLVASAGELFF.

The chain joins TRBV15 to TRBJ2-2, with TRBD2 matching over 11 bases. The CDR3 spans 17 residues. Germline V gene sequence: CDR1 LNHNV, CDR2 YYDKDF (reference sequence). V lost 6 bases and J lost 6; bases outside the gene matches: 12. CDR3 amino acids: CATRGERLAGISGELFF. CDR3 in DNA: TGTGCCACCAGGGGGGAAAGACTAGCGGGAATTTCCGGGGAGCTGTTTTTT.

The chain carries TRBV12-5 and TRBJ2-7; D is perhaps TRBD1 (5 bases). The germline CDR1 and CDR2 sequences are LGHNT and FRNRAP. The CDR3 loop spans 13 amino acids. V lost 3 bases and J 4 bases, leaving 10 bases between the germline ends. CDR3 loop: CASGLGDLYEQYF. The CDR3 DNA follows: TGTGCTAGTGGTTTAGGGGATTTGTACGAGCAGTACTTC. The whole variable domain, filled in from reference TRBV12-5 and TRBJ2-7, reads DARVTQTPRHKVTEMGQEVTMRCQPILGHNTVFWYRQTMMQGLELLAYFRNRAPLDDSGMPKDRFSAEMPDATLATLKIQPSEPRDSAVYFCASGLGDLYEQYFGPGTRLTVT.

The chain employs TRBV10-3 and TRBJ2-7, with a tentative D call TRBD1 (5 bases). The CDR3 sequence is 14 residues long. V shed 7 bases and J shed 1 base, with 14 bases lying between them. Germline assignment: CDR1 ENHRY and CDR2 SYGVKD. CDR3 in amino acids: CAIKGAEFSYEQYF. The CDR3, as DNA: TGTGCCATCAAAGGGGCTGAGTTTTCCTACGAGCAGTACTTC.

This clone was counted only a few times. The V call is TRBV11-3, the J call TRBJ2-1; D is possibly TRBD2 (6 bases). The CDR3 covers 15 residues. Germline V lookup: CDR1 SGHNT, CDR2 YENEEA. The V end lost 3 bases, the J end lost 10 bases, and 19 bases lay between the germline ends. Written as DNA, the CDR3 is TGTGCCAGCAGCTTTGGCGGGAACCCTCTCCAAGAGCAGTTCTTC. Amino acid sequence: CASSFGGNPLQEQFF. Full variable domain (rest looked up from reference TRBV11-3 and TRBJ2-1): EAGVVQSPRYKIIEKKQPVAFWCNPISGHNTLYWYLQNLGQGPELLIRYENEEAVDDSQLPKDRFSAERLKGVDSTLKIQPAELGDSAVYLCASSFGGNPLQEQFFGPGTRLTVL.

The genes are TRBV7-9 and TRBJ2-7, with D perhaps TRBD2 (5 bases). V was pared by 1 base and J by 1 base, with 14 bases between. In germline, CDR1 is SEHNR, CDR2 FQNEAQ (reference sequence). The CDR3 runs to 16 residues. CDR3 coding DNA: TGTGCCAGCAGCTTAGAGGAACTCGGACTGTCCTACGAGCAGTACTTC. Protein: CASSLEELGLSYEQYF.

This chain uses TRBV28 with TRBJ2-2; the match to TRBD2 covers 12 bases. Trimming removed 5 bases from V and 6 bases from J; junction bases left unmatched: 4. CDR1 and CDR2 (germline): MDHEN, SYDVKM. The CDR3 totals 15 residues. Here the CDR3 DNA reads TGTGCCAGCAGTCCTAGCGGGAGGGCCTCCGGGGAGCTGTTTTTT. Translating gives CASSPSGRASGELFF.

V and J are TRBV11-2 and TRBJ2-7; 7 bases line up with TRBD1. CDR1 SGHAT and CDR2 FQNNGV come from the germline V gene. CDR3 length: 17 residues. The trim removed 0 bases at V and 0 bases at J, leaving 8 bases unmatched. CDR3 residues: CASSLDPPGTVSYEQYF. The CDR3 DNA reads as TGTGCCAGCAGCTTAGACCCCCCGGGGACAGTCTCCTACGAGCAGTACTTC.